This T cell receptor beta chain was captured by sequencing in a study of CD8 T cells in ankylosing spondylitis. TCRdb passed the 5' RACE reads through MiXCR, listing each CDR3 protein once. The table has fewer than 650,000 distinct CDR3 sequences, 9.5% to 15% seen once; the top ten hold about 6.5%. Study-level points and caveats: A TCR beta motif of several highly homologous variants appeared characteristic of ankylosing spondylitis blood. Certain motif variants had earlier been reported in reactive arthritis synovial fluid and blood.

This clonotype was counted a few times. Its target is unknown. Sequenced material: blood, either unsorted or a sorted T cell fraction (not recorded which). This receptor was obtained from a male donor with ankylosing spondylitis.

Written as DNA, the CDR3 is TGTGCCAGTAGTATAGAATCGGCGGGGCACAATGAGCAGTTCTTC. Encoded protein: CASSIESAGHNEQFF. The V and J genes are TRBV19 and TRBJ2-1; weak D call: TRBD2 (6 bases). Germline assignment: CDR1 LNHDA and CDR2 SQIVND (reference sequence). This CDR3 region has 15 residues. V lost 0 bases to trimming and J lost 5 bases, with 11 bases between them.